This T cell receptor beta chain came from a study of blood T cell repertoires in COVID-19 (dated by TCRdb to about 2020). Broadly, across the study: The collaborator samples originated in the United States, Italy and Spain and spanned the acute and convalescent phases of COVID-19. The material from the prospective study consisted of cDNA or gDNA derived from T cells, B-cell-depleted T cells, or PBMCs. Subjects who had been exposed to COVID-19, were actively infected with it, or had recovered from it provided the deeply sampled blood TCRbeta repertoires that made up the dataset. The repertoires were released in a freely available public database intended as a resource for research on the immune response to SARS-CoV-2. Samples were obtained from the ongoing ImmuneRACE study (first 160 participants) and from over a thousand subjects provided by 6 global collaborators. Sample metadata almost always included a de-identified subject ID, COVID-19 status, age in years and sex. Where available, HLA class I and class II types were obtained from metadata supplied by the sample provider rather than from assay-based typing. Here is what the overall study found, with its caveats: The amount of clinical and demographic metadata varied by source and participant and was provided uncurated.

As to this clone: Its antigen is not yet known. Qualities for individual bases were not recorded, and no much larger clone is one base off.

Whole blood was collected in K2EDTA tubes by collaborating institutions according to the institutions' own protocols. For TCRbeta analysis, collaborators shipped samples in one of three forms: frozen whole blood, isolated PBMCs, or DNA extracted from either of those sample types. The CDR3 spans 15 residues, from the cysteine through the phenylalanine. Here the CDR3 DNA is all that survives: 45 bases in frame from base 1. V lost 3 bases and J lost 7 bases, and the count of bases not matched to a germline gene is 9. CDR1 and CDR2, looked up from the germline V gene (reference sequence), are SSHAT and FNYEAQ. The immunoSEQ Assay, a bias-controlled multiplex PCR, was used to amplify TCRbeta CDR3 regions from genomic DNA. In the original analysis: Within the assay, amplification of reference gene primers was used to estimate how many nucleated cells each sample contained. To quantify the absolute abundance of each unique TCRbeta CDR3 rearrangement, sequence reads were collapsed and filtered. For each sample, productive Simpson clonality was calculated by taking the square root of Simpson's diversity index across productive rearrangements. TCRdb retrieved this table from immuneACCESS and kept in-frame rearrangements only. Not all clones are present; in checked studies, unresolved V genes account for under half, and no reason is known for the remainder. From that table come the V and J calls and clone size; the DNA was used to work out D and trimming. The sample table shows over 55,000 clones, and about nine tenths are seen once. Of the sample, about 5% is held by the ten largest clones.

This chain is built from TRBV7-7 and TRBJ2-5; TRBD2 matches 9 bases in the middle. Sequencing input: peripheral blood. The receptor comes from a human donor in a cohort sampled during active COVID-19. The DNA reads as follows: TGTGCCAGCAGCTTGGATAGCGGGGGAGTTTTGACCCAGTACTTC. This translates into CASSLDSGGVLTQYF.